This is a list of T cell receptor beta chains from one sample in a study of T cell responses to AZD1222 COVID-19 vaccine. Clones were read by immunoSEQ multiplex PCR, and TCRdb kept only the in-frame ones, dropping some. The sample comprises roughly 180,000 clones, 88% of which are singletons, and around 0.5% rests with the top ten. The starting material was peripheral blood, obtained on day 0 of AZD1222 vaccination. The receptors here all came from an adult in good health. CDR3s include the opening cysteine and the closing phenylalanine or tryptophan. Not every row has a clone size; where given, it reads once, few, many or a size class.

j_gene,v_gene,abundance,CDR3aa
TRBJ1-2,TRBV27,-,CASSLRGADGYTF
TRBJ1-5,TRBV6-1,-,CASSDRGDQPQHF
TRBJ1-5,TRBV28,-,CASSLWGSNQPQHF
TRBJ1-2,TRBV19,-,CASRSGGADYGYTF
TRBJ1-1,TRBV5-6,few,CASSFTVNTEAFF
TRBJ1-5,TRBV5-5,-,CASSQTGDQPQHF
TRBJ2-7,TRBV27,few,CASSPSGGFSYEQYF
TRBJ1-1,TRBV9,-,CASSEGGGTEAFF
TRBJ1-1,TRBV18,-,CASSPGVGEAFF
TRBJ1-2,TRBV4-3,-,CASSQDLSPRGYTF
TRBJ2-5,TRBV20-1,-,CSGTGGETQYF
TRBJ1-1,TRBV13,-,CASSPEWGGHTEAFF
TRBJ1-1,TRBV4-1,-,CASSQALTGGLTEAFF
TRBJ1-6,TRBV6-5,-,CASTRGKVDYSPLHF
TRBJ2-1,TRBV28,-,CASSLSHGTSPNEQFF
TRBJ1-4,TRBV5-1,-,CASSLGTGGAPRKLFF
TRBJ1-3,TRBV28,-,CASSFRGSGNTIYF
TRBJ1-2,TRBV25-1,-,CASSRRGDYGYTF
TRBJ1-2,TRBV27,-,CASSLGGHYGYTF
TRBJ2-5,TRBV11-2,-,CASSLKILLTGGSRETQYF
TRBJ1-1,TRBV28,-,CASSFRRVMNTEAFF
TRBJ1-1,TRBV6-5,once,CASRTGGTEAFF
TRBJ1-2,TRBV7-2,once,CASSLGTGGNGYTF
TRBJ2-2,TRBV4-3,-,CASSQGHRNTGELFF
TRBJ1-3,TRBV5-5,-,CASSLAALMGRNTIYF
TRBJ1-4,TRBV7-4,-,CASSLEAGPKTGTNEKLFF
TRBJ2-7,TRBV7-9,-,CASSLPGAPGQYEQYF
TRBJ1-2,TRBV20-1,-,CSAPGVYGYTF
TRBJ1-1,TRBV6-1,-,CASSEAGQNTEAFF
TRBJ1-6,TRBV5-1,-,CASSRDRGNSNSPLHF
TRBJ1-6,TRBV6-2/TRBV6-3,-,CASSVGTGVNSPLHF
TRBJ2-7,TRBV6-2/TRBV6-3,-,CASSSFPGGSSYEQYF
TRBJ1-1,TRBV7-6,-,CASSPTITGNTEAFF
TRBJ2-7,TRBV21-1,-,CASSKGQPLNEQYF
TRBJ1-4,TRBV7-6,-,CASSSPDSATNEKLFF
TRBJ1-1,TRBV30,-,CAWSPGRLNTEAFF
TRBJ2-1,TRBV18,once,CASSPLGDEQFF
TRBJ1-4,TRBV2,-,CASSEEGIATNEKLFF
TRBJ2-1,TRBV11-1,-,CASSLVGTRINEQFF
TRBJ1-2,TRBV30,-,CAWSGRHPNYGYTF
TRBJ1-5,TRBV5-5,-,CASSLQGQRNQPQHF
TRBJ2-2,TRBV5-5,-,CASSLKGISTGELFF
TRBJ2-7,TRBV19,once,CASSGVLGTGHGEQYF
TRBJ2-5,TRBV6-6,-,CASSPKGLLAGQETQYF
TRBJ1-6,TRBV10-1,-,CASSETGDSPLHF
TRBJ2-1,TRBV5-1,-,CASSLQGARYEQFF
TRBJ1-6,TRBV2,-,CASKGTGDSPLHF
TRBJ2-3,TRBV29-1,-,CSVSGRTSTDTQYF
TRBJ1-1,TRBV18,once,CASSREGATEAFF
TRBJ2-1,TRBV24-1,few,CATSDPRGGTAEEQFF
TRBJ1-5,TRBV5-1,-,CASSPGQRNQPQHF
TRBJ1-1,TRBV10-3,-,CAISDGRGTEAFF
TRBJ2-3,TRBV7-7,-,CASSPQPAQRGTDTQYF
TRBJ1-2,TRBV7-2,-,CASSLDLAAYGYTF
TRBJ1-4,TRBV30,-,CAWTVKGGFGKLFF
TRBJ2-7,TRBV25-1,-,CASSRAVGLAGLEEQYF
TRBJ2-1,TRBV27,-,CASSFLASEQFF